This T cell receptor beta chain was captured in a study of Graves' ophthalmopathy and Graves' hyperthyroidism. Findings of the study overall: Detected in blood as well were most expanded thyroid clonotypes with frequency above 0.001.

Amplifying from RNA transcripts, the study obtained TCR beta CDR3 regions. First-round RT-PCR used HTBI primers; second-round multiplex PCR followed. One entry per CDR3 protein, called by TCRdb with MiXCR from the multiplex PCR reads. The table has around 1,200,000 distinct CDR3 sequences, about two fifths seen once. With respect to this clonotype: Its antigen is not known.

This CDR3 has 15 residues. V shed 0 bases, J shed 6 bases, and the junction held 5 bases outside the gene matches. In germline, CDR1 is SGDLS, CDR2 YYNGEE. This sequence joins TRBV9 and TRBJ1-4; 7 nucleotides match TRBD1. This receptor was identified in an adult man with Graves' hyperthyroidism. The sequenced sample was peripheral blood or thyroid tissue (not recorded which). This chain's CDR3 is CASSVGDSRDEKLFF. In nucleotides, the CDR3 is TGTGCCAGCAGCGTAGGGGACAGCCGAGATGAAAAACTGTTTTTT. Full variable domain (missing parts from reference TRBV9 and TRBJ1-4): DSGVTQTPKHLITATGQRVTLRCSPRSGDLSVYWYQQSLDQGLQFLIQYYNGEERAKGNILERFSAQQFPDLHSELNLSSLELGDSALYFCASSVGDSRDEKLFFGSGTQLSVL.